This T cell receptor (beta chain) is drawn from a study of cytomegalovirus exposure and HLA in healthy donors. Germline CDR1 is SGHRS and CDR2 is YFSETQ. The J segment lost 4 bases and the V segment lost 4 bases, leaving 6 bases of the junction unmatched. CDR3 length equals 16 residues. Whole-study findings and limits: Analyses of presence and absence presupposed an approximately uniform sequencing depth across donors. Association of a missense DCLRE1C variant with TCR beta V- and J-gene trimming was reported in a later analysis. Prior analysis indicated that the majority of TCR beta V segments exhibited productivity approximately 90% or approximately 30% of the time.

13 Jbeta primers and 60 Vbeta primers were used for the PCR. Here immunoSEQ multiplex PCR was the method, and the copy in TCRdb shows in-frame clones only, minus some. Of 110,000 to 150,000 clones listed, 80% are singletons. As concerns this clone: Its target is not known.

Sequenced input: PBMCs. This receptor was obtained from a female donor in good health and CMV-seronegative. V is TRBV5-1 and J is TRBJ2-1; 12 nucleotides match TRBD2. The DNA for the CDR3 is TGCGCCAGCAGCGTGACTAGCGGGGGCTCTTACAATGAGCAGTTCTTC. This sequence encodes CASSVTSGGSYNEQFF.